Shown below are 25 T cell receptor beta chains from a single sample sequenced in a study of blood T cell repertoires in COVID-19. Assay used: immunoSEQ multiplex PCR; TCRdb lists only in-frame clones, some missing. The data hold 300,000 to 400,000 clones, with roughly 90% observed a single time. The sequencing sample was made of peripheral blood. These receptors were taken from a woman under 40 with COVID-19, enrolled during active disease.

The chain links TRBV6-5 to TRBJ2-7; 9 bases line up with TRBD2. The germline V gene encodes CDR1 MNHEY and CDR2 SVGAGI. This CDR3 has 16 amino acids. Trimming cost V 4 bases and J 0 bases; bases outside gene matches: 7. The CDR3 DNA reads TGTGCCAGCAGTTCGCCAGCGGGGGGAAGCTCCTACGAGCAGTACTTC. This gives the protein CASSSPAGGSSYEQYF.

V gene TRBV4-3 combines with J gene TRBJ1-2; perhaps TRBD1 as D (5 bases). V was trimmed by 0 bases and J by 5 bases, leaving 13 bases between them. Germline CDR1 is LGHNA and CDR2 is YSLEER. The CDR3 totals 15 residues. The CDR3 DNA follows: TGCGCCAGCAGCCAAGATCCGACAGCGAAGTATGGCTACACCTTC. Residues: CASSQDPTAKYGYTF.

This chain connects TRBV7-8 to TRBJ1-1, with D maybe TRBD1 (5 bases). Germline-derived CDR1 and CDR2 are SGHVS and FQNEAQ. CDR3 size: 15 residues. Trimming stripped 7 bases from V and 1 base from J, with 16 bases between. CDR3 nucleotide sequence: TGTGCCAGCACCAATTGGGCCGGGGGGAACACTGAAGCTTTCTTT. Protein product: CASTNWAGGNTEAFF.

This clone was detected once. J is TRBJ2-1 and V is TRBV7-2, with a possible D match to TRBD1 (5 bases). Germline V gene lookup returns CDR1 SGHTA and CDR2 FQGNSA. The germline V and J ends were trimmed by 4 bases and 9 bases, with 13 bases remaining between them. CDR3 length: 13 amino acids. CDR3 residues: CASSSSGLGEQFF. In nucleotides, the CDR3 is TGTGCCAGCAGCTCATCAGGGCTAGGTGAGCAGTTCTTC.

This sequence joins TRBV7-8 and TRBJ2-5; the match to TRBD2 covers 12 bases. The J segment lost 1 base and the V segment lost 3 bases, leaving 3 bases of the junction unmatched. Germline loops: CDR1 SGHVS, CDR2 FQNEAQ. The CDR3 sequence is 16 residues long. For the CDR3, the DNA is TGTGCCAGCAGCTTCCTAGCGGGGGGGCCCCAAGAGACCCAGTACTTC. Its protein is CASSFLAGGPQETQYF. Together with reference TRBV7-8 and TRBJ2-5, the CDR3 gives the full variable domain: GAGVSQSPRYKVAKRGQDVALRCDPISGHVSLFWYQQALGQGPEFLTYFQNEAQLDKSGLPSDRFFAERPEGSVSTLKIQRTQQEDSAVYLCASSFLAGGPQETQYFGPGTRLLVL.

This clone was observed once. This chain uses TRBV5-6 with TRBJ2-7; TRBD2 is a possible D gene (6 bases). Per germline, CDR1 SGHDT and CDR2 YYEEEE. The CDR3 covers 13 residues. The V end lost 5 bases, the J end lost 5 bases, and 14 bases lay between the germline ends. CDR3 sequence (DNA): TGTGCCAGCAGAGGCGCAGGGACTGACGAGCAGTACTTC. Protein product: CASRGAGTDEQYF.

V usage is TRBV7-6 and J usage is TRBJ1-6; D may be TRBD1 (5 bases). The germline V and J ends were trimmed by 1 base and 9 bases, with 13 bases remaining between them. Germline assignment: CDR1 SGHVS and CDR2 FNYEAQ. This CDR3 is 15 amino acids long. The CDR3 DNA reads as TGTGCCAGCAGCTTAGGTCTCCGGGACTTTTCACCCCTCCACTTT. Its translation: CASSLGLRDFSPLHF.

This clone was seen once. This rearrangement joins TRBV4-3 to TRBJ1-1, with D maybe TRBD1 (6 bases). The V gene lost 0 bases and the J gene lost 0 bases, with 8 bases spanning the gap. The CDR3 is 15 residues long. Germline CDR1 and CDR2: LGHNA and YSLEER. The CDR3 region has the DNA TGCGCCAGCAGCCAAGAACAGGGTATGAACACTGAAGCTTTCTTT. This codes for CASSQEQGMNTEAFF.

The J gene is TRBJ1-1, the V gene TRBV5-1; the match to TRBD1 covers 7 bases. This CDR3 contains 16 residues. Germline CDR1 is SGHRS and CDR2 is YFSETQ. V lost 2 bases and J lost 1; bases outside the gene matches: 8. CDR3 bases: TGCGCCAGCAGCTTAGAACCGGGACAGAAGAACACTGAAGCTTTCTTT. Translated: CASSLEPGQKNTEAFF.

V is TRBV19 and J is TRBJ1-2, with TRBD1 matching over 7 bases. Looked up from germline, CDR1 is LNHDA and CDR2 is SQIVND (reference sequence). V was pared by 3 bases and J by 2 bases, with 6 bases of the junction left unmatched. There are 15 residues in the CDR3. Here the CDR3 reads CASSIQGGRNYGYTF. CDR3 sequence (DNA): TGTGCCAGTAGTATCCAGGGGGGTAGGAACTATGGCTACACCTTC.

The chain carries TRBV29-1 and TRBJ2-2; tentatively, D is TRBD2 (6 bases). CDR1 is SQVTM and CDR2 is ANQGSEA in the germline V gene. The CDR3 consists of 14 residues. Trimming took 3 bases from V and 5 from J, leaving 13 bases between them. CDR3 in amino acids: CSVEARGGTGELFF. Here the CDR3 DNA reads TGCAGCGTTGAGGCGAGGGGAGGTACCGGGGAGCTGTTTTTT.

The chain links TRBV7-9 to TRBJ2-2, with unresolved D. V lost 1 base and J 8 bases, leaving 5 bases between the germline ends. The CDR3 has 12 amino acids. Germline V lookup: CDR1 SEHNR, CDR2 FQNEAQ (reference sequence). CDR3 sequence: CASSLVEGELFF. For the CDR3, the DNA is TGTGCCAGCAGCTTAGTGGAGGGGGAGCTGTTTTTT.

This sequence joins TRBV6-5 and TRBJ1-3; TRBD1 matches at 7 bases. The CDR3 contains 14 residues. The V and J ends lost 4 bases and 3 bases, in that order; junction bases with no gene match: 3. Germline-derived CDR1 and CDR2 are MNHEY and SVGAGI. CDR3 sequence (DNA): TGTGCCAGCAGTTCCGGGACAGATGGAAACACCATATATTTT. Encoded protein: CASSSGTDGNTIYF.

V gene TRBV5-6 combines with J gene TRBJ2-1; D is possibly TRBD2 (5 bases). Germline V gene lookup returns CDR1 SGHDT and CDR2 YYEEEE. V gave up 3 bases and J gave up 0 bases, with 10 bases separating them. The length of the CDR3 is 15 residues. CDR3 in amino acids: CASSWKSGSYNEQFF. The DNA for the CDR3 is TGTGCCAGCAGCTGGAAAAGCGGCTCCTACAATGAGCAGTTCTTC.

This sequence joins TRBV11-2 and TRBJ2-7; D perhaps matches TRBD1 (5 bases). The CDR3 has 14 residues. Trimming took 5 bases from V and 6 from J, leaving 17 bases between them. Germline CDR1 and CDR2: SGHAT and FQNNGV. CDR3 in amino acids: CASSQGPNEREQYF. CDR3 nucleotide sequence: TGTGCCAGCAGCCAGGGCCCCAACGAGCGCGAGCAGTACTTC.

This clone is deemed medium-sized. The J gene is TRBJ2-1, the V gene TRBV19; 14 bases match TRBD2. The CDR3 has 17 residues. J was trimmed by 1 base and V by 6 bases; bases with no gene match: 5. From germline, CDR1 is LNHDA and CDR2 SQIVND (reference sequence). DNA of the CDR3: TGTGCCAGTAGCACGACTAGCGGGGGGGATTCCTACAATGAGCAGTTCTTC. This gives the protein CASSTTSGGDSYNEQFF.

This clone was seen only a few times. CDR3 amino acids: CASSYGRLAGGPHHTGELFF. The CDR3 DNA reads as TGTGCCAGCAGTTATGGCCGACTAGCGGGAGGGCCGCACCACACCGGGGAGCTGTTTTTT. V gene TRBV6-2 or TRBV6-3 combines with J gene TRBJ2-2, with TRBD2 matching 14 bases. This CDR3 region has 20 residues. The V gene end was trimmed by 3 bases and the J gene end by 3 bases; junction bases not matched to a gene: 12. CDR1 is MNHEY, CDR2 SVGEGT, per germline.

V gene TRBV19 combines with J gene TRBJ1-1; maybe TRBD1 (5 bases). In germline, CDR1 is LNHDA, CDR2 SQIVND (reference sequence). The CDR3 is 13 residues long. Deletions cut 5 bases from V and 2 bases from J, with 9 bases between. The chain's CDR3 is CASSPTANTEAFF. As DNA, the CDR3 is TGTGCCAGTAGTCCGACAGCTAACACTGAAGCTTTCTTT.

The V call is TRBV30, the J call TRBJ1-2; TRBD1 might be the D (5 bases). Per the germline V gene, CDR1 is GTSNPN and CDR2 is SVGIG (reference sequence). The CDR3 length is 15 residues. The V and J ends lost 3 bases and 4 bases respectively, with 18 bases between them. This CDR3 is CAWSRGTPGIYGYTF. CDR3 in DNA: TGTGCCTGGAGCCGCGGGACCCCAGGGATCTATGGCTACACCTTC. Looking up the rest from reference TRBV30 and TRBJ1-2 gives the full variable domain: SQTIHQWPATLVQPVGSPLSLECTVEGTSNPNLYWYRQAAGRGLQLLFYSVGIGQISSEVPQNLSASRPQDRQFILSSKKLLLSDSGFYLCAWSRGTPGIYGYTFGSGTRLTVV.

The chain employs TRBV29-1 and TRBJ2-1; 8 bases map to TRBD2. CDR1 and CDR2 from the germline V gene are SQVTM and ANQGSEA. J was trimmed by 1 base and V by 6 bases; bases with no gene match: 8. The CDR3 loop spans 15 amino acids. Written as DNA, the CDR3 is TGCAGCGTACCCTCAAGCGGGGGTTCCTACAATGAGCAGTTCTTC. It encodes CSVPSSGGSYNEQFF.

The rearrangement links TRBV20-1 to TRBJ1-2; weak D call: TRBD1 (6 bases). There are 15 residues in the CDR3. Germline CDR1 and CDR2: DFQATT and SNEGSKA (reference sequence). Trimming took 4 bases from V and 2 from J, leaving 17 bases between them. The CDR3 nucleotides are TGCAGTGCTATTGACTTTGGGACACTGAACTATGGCTACACCTTC. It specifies CSAIDFGTLNYGYTF.

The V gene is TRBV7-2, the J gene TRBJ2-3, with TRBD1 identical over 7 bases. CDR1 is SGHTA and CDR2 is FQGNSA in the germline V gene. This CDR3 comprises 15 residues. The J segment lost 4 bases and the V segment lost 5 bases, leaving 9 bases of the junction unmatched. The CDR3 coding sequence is TGTGCCAGCAGCACCACAGGGGCGGTTGCAGATACGCAGTATTTT. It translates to CASSTTGAVADTQYF.

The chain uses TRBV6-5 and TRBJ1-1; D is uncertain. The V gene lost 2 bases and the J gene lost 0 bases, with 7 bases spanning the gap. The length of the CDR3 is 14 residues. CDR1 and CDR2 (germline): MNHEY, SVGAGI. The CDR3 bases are TGTGCCAGCAGTTACACACAGATGAACACTGAAGCTTTCTTT. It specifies CASSYTQMNTEAFF.

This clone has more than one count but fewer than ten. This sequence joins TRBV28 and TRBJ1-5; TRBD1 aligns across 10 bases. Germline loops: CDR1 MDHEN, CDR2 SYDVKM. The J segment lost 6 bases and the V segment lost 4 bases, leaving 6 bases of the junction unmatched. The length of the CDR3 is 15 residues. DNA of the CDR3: TGTGCCAGCAGTTCAGGCGGGACAGGGGTTCAGCCCCAGCATTTT. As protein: CASSSGGTGVQPQHF.

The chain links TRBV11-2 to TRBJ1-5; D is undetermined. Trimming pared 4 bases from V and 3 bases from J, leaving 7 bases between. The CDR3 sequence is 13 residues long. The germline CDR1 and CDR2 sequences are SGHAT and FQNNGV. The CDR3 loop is CASSSEPNQPQHF. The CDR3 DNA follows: TGTGCCAGCAGCTCTGAGCCCAATCAGCCCCAGCATTTT.